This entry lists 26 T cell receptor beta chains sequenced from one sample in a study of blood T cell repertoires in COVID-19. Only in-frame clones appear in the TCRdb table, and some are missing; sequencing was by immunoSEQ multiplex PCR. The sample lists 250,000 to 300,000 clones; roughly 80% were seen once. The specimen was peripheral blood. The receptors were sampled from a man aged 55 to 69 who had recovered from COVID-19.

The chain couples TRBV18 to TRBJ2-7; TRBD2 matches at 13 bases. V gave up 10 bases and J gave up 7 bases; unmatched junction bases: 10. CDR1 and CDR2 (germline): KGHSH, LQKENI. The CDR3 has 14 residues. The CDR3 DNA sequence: TGTGCCACCACAGGACTAGCGGGAGCGGGAGAGCAGTACTTC. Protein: CATTGLAGAGEQYF.

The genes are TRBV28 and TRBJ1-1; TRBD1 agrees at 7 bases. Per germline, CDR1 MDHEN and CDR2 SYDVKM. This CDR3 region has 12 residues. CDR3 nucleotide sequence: TGTGAATCCAGGGGGAGGTACACTGAAGCTTTCTTT. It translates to CESRGRYTEAFF.

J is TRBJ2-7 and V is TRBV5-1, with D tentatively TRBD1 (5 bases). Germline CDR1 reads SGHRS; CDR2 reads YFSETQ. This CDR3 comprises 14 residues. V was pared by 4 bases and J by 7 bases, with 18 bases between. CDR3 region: CASSAPGQTSEQYF. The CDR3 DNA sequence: TGCGCCAGCAGCGCCCCAGGACAAACGTCTGAGCAGTACTTC.

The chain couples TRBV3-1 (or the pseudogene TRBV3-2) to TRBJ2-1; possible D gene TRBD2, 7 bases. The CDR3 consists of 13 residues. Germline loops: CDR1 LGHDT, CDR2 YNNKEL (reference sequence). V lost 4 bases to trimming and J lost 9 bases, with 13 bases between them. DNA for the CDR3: TGTGCCAGCAGCCCCCTCGCGGGGGCTGAGCAGTTCTTC. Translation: CASSPLAGAEQFF.

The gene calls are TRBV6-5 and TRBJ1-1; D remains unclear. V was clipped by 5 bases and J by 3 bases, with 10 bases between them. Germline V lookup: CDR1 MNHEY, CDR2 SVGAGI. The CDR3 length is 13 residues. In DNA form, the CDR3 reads TGTGCCAGCAGTCTTGATTCGGACACTGAAGCTTTCTTT. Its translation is CASSLDSDTEAFF.

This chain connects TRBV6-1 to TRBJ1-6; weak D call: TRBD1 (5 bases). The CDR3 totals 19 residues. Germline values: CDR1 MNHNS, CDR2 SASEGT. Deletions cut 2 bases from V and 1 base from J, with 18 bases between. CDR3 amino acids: CASSERRQGGGSYNSPLHF. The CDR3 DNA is TGTGCCAGCAGTGAACGGCGGCAGGGTGGTGGTTCCTATAATTCACCCCTCCACTTT.

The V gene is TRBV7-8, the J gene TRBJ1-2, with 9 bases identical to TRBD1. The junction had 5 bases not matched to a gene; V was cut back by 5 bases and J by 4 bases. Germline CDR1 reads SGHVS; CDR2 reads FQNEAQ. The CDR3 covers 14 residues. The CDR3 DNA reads TGTGCCAGCAGCCTTCAGGGACAGGGCTATGGCTACACCTTC. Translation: CASSLQGQGYGYTF.

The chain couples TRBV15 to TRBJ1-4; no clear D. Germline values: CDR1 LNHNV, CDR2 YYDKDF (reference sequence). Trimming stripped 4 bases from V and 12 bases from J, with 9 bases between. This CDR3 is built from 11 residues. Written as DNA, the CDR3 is TGTGCCACCAGCAAGACCGAGGAACTGTTTTTT. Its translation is CATSKTEELFF.

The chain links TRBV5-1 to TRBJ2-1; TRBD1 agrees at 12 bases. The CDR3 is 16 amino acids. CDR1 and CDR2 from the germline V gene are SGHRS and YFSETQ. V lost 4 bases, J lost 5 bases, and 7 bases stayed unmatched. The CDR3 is CASSRQGQGANNEQFF. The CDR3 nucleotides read TGCGCCAGCAGCCGCCAGGGACAGGGGGCTAACAATGAGCAGTTCTTC.

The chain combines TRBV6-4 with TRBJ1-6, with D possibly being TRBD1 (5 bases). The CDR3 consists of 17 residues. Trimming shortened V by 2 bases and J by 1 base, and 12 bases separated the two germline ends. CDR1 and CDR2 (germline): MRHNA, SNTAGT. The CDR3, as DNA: TGTGCCAGCAGTGACCCCGGCGGGGGGTCCTATAATTCACCCCTCCACTTT. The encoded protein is CASSDPGGGSYNSPLHF.

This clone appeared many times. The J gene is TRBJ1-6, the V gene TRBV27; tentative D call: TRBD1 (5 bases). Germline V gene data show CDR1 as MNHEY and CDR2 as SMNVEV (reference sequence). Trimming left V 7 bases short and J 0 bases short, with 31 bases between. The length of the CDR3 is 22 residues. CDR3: CASILVPPGGLTPSSYNSPLHF. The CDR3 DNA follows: TGTGCCAGCATCTTGGTTCCCCCCGGGGGGTTGACACCGAGCTCCTATAATTCACCCCTCCACTTT.

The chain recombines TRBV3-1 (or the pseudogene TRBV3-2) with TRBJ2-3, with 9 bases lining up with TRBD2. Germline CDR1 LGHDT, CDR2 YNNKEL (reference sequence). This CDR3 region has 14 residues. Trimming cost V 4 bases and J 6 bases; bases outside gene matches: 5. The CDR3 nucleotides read TGTGCCAGCAGCCCGCGGGGGGGGCAGGATACGCAGTATTTT. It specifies CASSPRGGQDTQYF.

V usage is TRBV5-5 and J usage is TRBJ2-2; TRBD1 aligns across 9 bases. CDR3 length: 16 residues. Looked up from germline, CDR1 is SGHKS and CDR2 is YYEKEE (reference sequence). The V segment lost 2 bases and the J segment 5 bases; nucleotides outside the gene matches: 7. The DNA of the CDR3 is TGTGCCAGCAGCTTCAACCGGGACAGGGCTACCGGGGAGCTGTTTTTT. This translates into CASSFNRDRATGELFF.

CDR3 bases: TGTGCCAGCAGCCAAGAAGGGGGACAGAGCTCCTACAATGAGCAGTTCTTC. Residues: CASSQEGGQSSYNEQFF. The chain has TRBV4-2 and TRBJ2-1, with 7 bases matching TRBD1. This CDR3 contains 17 residues. Germline CDR1 is LGHNA and CDR2 is YNFKEQ. V lost 0 bases, J lost 0 bases, and 5 bases stayed unmatched.

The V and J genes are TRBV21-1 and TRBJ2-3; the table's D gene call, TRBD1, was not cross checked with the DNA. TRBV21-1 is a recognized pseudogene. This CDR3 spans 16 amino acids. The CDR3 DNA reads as TGTGCCAGCAGCAAAGTGGGGACAGGGCGCACAGATACGCAGTATTTT. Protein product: CASSKVGTGRTDTQYF.

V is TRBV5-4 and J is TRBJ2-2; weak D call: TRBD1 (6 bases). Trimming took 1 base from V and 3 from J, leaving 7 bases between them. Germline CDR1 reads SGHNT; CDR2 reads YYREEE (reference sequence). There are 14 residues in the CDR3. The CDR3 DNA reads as TGTGCCAGCAGCTTGAAGGGGGACACCGGGGAGCTGTTTTTT. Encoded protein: CASSLKGDTGELFF. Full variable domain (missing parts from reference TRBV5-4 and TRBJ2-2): ETGVTQSPTHLIKTRGQQVTLRCSSQSGHNTVSWYQQALGQGPQFIFQYYREEENGRGNFPPRFSGLQFPNYSSELNVNALELDDSALYLCASSLKGDTGELFFGEGSRLTVL.

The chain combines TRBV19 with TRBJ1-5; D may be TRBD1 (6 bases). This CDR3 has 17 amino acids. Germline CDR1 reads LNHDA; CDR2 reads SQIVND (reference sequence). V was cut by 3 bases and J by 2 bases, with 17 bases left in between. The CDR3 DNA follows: TGTGCCAGTAGTATTACAGGGACGACTATGGGCAATCAGCCCCAGCATTTT. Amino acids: CASSITGTTMGNQPQHF.

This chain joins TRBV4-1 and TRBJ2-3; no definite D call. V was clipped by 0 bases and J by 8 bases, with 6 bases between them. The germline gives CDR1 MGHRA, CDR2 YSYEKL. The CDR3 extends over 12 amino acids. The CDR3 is CASSQDMRTQYF. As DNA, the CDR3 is TGCGCCAGCAGCCAAGATATGCGTACGCAGTATTTT.

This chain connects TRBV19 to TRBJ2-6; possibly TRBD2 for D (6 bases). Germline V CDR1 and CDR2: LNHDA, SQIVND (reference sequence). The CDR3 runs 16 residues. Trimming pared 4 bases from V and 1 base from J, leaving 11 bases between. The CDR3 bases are TGTGCCAGTAGTAAAGCGGGCGGATCTGGGGCCAACGTCCTGACTTTC. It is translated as CASSKAGGSGANVLTF.

CDR3 nucleotides: TGTGCCAGCAGCCCCCACTCTTTGGAGCGGGATTCCTACGAGCAGTACTTC. Its protein is CASSPHSLERDSYEQYF. The genes are TRBV5-4 and TRBJ2-7, with TRBD2 matching 7 bases. Looked up from germline, CDR1 is SGHNT and CDR2 is YYREEE (reference sequence). Trimming took 4 bases from V and 1 from J; bases not matched to a gene: 14. This CDR3 is 17 amino acids long.

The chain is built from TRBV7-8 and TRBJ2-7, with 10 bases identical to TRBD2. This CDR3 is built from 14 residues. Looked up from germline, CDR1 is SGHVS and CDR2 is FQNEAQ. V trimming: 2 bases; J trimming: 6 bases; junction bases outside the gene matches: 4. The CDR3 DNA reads TGTGCCAGCAGCTTACTAGCGGGAGCAGGCGAGCAGTACTTC. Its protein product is CASSLLAGAGEQYF.

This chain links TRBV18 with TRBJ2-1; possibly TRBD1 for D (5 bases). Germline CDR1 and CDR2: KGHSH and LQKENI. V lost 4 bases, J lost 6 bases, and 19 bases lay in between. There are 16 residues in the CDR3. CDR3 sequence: CASSLMGPERGNEQFF. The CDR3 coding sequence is TGTGCCAGCTCACTAATGGGCCCAGAAAGGGGCAATGAGCAGTTCTTC.

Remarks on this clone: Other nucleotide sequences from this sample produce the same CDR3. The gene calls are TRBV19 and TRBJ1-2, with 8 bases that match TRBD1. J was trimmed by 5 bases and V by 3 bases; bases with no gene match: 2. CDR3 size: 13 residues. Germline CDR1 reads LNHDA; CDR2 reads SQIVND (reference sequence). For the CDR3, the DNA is TGTGCCAGTAGTATCGGACAGGGATATGGCTACACCTTC. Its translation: CASSIGQGYGYTF.

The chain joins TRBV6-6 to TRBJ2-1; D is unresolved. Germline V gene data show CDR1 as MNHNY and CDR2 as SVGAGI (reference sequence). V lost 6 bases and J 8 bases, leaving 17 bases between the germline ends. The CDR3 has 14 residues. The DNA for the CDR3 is TGTGCCAGCAGCCCCGGCGGAACTCCCGATGAGCAGTTCTTC. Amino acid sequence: CASSPGGTPDEQFF.

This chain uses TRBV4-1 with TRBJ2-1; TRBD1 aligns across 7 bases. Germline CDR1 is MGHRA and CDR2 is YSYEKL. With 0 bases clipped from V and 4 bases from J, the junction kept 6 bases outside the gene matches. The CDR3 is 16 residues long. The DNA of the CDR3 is TGCGCCAGCAGCCAAGAAGGACAGGCCTCGTACAATGAGCAGTTCTTC. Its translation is CASSQEGQASYNEQFF.

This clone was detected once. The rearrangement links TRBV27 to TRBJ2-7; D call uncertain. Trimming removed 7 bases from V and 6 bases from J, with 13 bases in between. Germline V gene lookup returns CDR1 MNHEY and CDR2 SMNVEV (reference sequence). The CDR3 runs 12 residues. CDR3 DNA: TGTGCCAGCACAGTGGCTGGCGGCGAGCAGTACTTC. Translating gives CASTVAGGEQYF.